A single sample gave rise to the 21 T cell receptor beta chains below, sequenced in a study of OX40 agonist ivuxolimab in advanced cancers. Here immunoSEQ multiplex PCR was the method, and the copy in TCRdb shows in-frame clones only, minus some. The sample carries more than 55,000 clones, approximately 81% recorded once. Sample: CD4+ or CD8+ T cells sorted from blood, taken in a trial of the OX40 agonist ivuxolimab. These receptors originate from an adult with an advanced solid tumor such as melanoma, head and neck, liver or kidney cancer.

The V gene is TRBV19, the J gene TRBJ2-3; possibly TRBD2 for D (6 bases). The CDR3 extends over 14 amino acids. Trimming stripped 4 bases from V and 6 bases from J, with 14 bases between. CDR1 is LNHDA, CDR2 SQIVND, per germline (reference sequence). CDR3 nucleotide sequence: TGTGCCAGTAGTACAGCTCCTCTAGCGGATACGCAGTATTTT. This translates into CASSTAPLADTQYF.

CDR3 amino acids: CASSPNLRGGSSYEQYF. CDR3 coding DNA: TGTGCCAGCAGCCCGAACCTTCGGGGAGGTAGCTCCTACGAGCAGTACTTC. The chain employs TRBV9 and TRBJ2-7, with D possibly being TRBD2 (6 bases). Germline V CDR1 and CDR2: SGDLS, YYNGEE. Trimming shortened V by 4 bases and J by 0 bases, and 20 bases separated the two germline ends. The CDR3 is 17 residues long.

V is TRBV19 and J is TRBJ2-7; TRBD1 is a possible D gene (6 bases). The CDR3 is 16 amino acids. With 1 base removed from V and 0 bases from J, the gap between germline ends came to 13 bases. The germline gives CDR1 LNHDA, CDR2 SQIVND (reference sequence). The CDR3 sequence is CASSIGARGSSYEQYF. The CDR3 DNA reads as TGTGCCAGTAGTATAGGGGCCAGGGGCAGCTCCTACGAGCAGTACTTC.

The V gene is TRBV10-1, the J gene TRBJ2-1; D possibly corresponds to TRBD2 (6 bases). CDR3 length equals 14 residues. CDR1 is WNHNN and CDR2 is SYGVQD in the germline V gene (reference sequence). Trimming pared 5 bases from V and 4 bases from J, leaving 12 bases between. The CDR3 here is CASSNSGTYNEQFF. In nucleotides, the CDR3 is TGCGCCAGCAGTAACTCCGGGACTTACAATGAGCAGTTCTTC.

The V gene is TRBV19, the J gene TRBJ1-2, with D unclear. Germline lookup yields CDR1 LNHDA and CDR2 SQIVND (reference sequence). The CDR3 has 12 amino acids. The ends were cut back, 3 bases at V and 8 bases at J, with 10 bases in the middle. The CDR3 here is CASSIGLGGYTF. CDR3 nucleotide sequence: TGTGCCAGTAGTATTGGATTGGGGGGCTACACCTTC.

V usage is TRBV4-2 and J usage is TRBJ1-5, with D possibly TRBD1 on 5 matching bases. Germline V lookup: CDR1 LGHNA, CDR2 YNFKEQ. Trimming took off 4 bases at V and 1 base at J, with 23 bases between the two ends. CDR3 length equals 19 residues. The CDR3 protein is CASSPTMERGALSNQPQHF. The CDR3 coding sequence is TGTGCCAGCAGCCCAACTATGGAGCGCGGGGCTTTGAGCAATCAGCCCCAGCATTTT.

This chain connects TRBV5-4 to TRBJ1-2, with unresolved D. This CDR3 is built from 14 residues. The V gene lost 4 bases and the J gene lost 8 bases, with 18 bases spanning the gap. Germline V CDR1 and CDR2: SGHNT, YYREEE (reference sequence). The CDR3 nucleotides read TGTGCCAGCAGCCCTTCGACGGACCGGAGGGGCTACACCTTC. Amino acids: CASSPSTDRRGYTF.

This chain joins TRBV5-1 and TRBJ2-7; D remains ambiguous. V was trimmed by 0 bases and J by 2 bases, leaving 9 bases between them. This CDR3 has 14 amino acids. The germline gives CDR1 SGHRS, CDR2 YFSETQ. In DNA, the CDR3 is TGCGCCAGCAGCTTGGTTCCAGATACCTACGAGCAGTACTTC. Protein product: CASSLVPDTYEQYF.

This rearrangement joins TRBV4-1 to TRBJ2-5; D is unresolved. CDR1 MGHRA and CDR2 YSYEKL come from the germline V gene. V was pared by 10 bases and J by 4 bases, with 22 bases between. This CDR3 region has 15 residues. The CDR3 bases are TGCGCCACACGCGATAGGGCGTCTAGTCCAGAGACCCAGTACTTC. It codes for CATRDRASSPETQYF.

The chain has TRBV5-1 and TRBJ2-6; perhaps D is TRBD1 or TRBD2 (5 bases each). The germline V and J ends were trimmed by 4 bases and 3 bases, with 14 bases remaining between them. This CDR3 is built from 16 residues. CDR1 and CDR2 (germline): SGHRS, YFSETQ. CDR3 nucleotide sequence: TGCGCCAGCAGCGTCGCCGGGACGAATGGGGCCAACGTCCTGACTTTC. Protein product: CASSVAGTNGANVLTF.

This chain links TRBV5-4 with TRBJ2-1; 8 nucleotides line up with TRBD2. This CDR3 contains 15 residues. With V trimmed by 3 bases and J by 8 bases, 10 bases remained unmatched. The V gene's germline CDR1 is SGHNT and CDR2 YYREEE (reference sequence). CDR3 nucleotide sequence: TGTGCCAGCAGCTCCCGTACATTTAGCGGGGATGAGCAGTTCTTC. It translates to CASSSRTFSGDEQFF.

A few counts support this clone. CDR3 in amino acids: CASSSGLAGGEQYF. The CDR3, as DNA: TGTGCCAGCAGTTCCGGACTAGCGGGAGGCGAGCAGTACTTC. The chain carries TRBV27 and TRBJ2-7, with 14 bases aligning to TRBD2. The CDR3 is made up of 14 amino acids. Germline trimming cut 4 bases from V and 6 bases from J; bases unmatched to any gene: 2. The germline gives CDR1 MNHEY, CDR2 SMNVEV (reference sequence).

The chain recombines TRBV20-1 with TRBJ1-2; D not resolved. Germline CDR1 reads DFQATT; CDR2 reads SNEGSKA (reference sequence). The CDR3 is 8 amino acids. The V gene lost 8 bases and the J gene lost 8 bases, with 6 bases spanning the gap. CDR3 residues: CSPRGYTF. The CDR3 DNA follows: TGCAGTCCCCGGGGCTACACCTTC.

Of note for this clone: One junction end does not reproduce the germline sequence, and a read error may be involved. The CDR3 coding sequence is TGCGCCAGCAGCCAAGATCTTGTGTCCGAGCCGTTAGACGAGCAGCACTTC. It codes for CASSQDLVSEPLDEQHF. The rearrangement joins TRBV4-1 to TRBJ2-7; D gene uncertain. The CDR3 totals 17 residues. Germline CDR1 and CDR2: MGHRA and YSYEKL.

The rearrangement uses TRBV10-1 and TRBJ1-1, with a possible D match to TRBD1 (6 bases). The CDR3 loop spans 15 amino acids. Trimming shortened V by 3 bases and J by 1 base, and 12 bases separated the two germline ends. The germline CDR1 and CDR2 sequences are WNHNN and SYGVQD (reference sequence). The CDR3 protein is CASSEVDRSNTEAFF. The DNA for the CDR3 is TGCGCCAGCAGTGAAGTAGACAGGTCGAACACTGAAGCTTTCTTT.

Here the CDR3 DNA reads TGTGCCAGTAGTTCTAACCGGGACTTCAACACCGGGGAGCTGTTTTTT. Protein: CASSSNRDFNTGELFF. The rearrangement joins TRBV19 to TRBJ2-2, with D possibly matching TRBD2 (6 bases). Germline V lookup: CDR1 LNHDA, CDR2 SQIVND (reference sequence). The V and J ends lost 5 bases and 2 bases respectively, with 15 bases between them. The CDR3 runs to 16 residues. The whole variable domain, remainder taken from reference TRBV19 and TRBJ2-2, is DGGITQSPKYLFRKEGQNVTLSCEQNLNHDAMYWYRQDPGQGLRLIYYSQIVNDFQKGDIAEGYSVSREKKESFPLTVTSAQKNPTAFYLCASSSNRDFNTGELFFGEGSRLTVL.

J is TRBJ2-7 and V is TRBV5-6; 7 bases align to TRBD1. The CDR3 contains 14 residues. Per the germline V gene, CDR1 is SGHDT and CDR2 is YYEEEE. The trim removed 4 bases at V and 2 bases at J, leaving 6 bases unmatched. The CDR3 reads CASSPRGQTYEQYF. CDR3 sequence (DNA): TGTGCCAGCAGCCCCCGGGGACAGACCTACGAGCAGTACTTC.

The rearrangement joins TRBV15 to TRBJ2-3; 10 bases agree with TRBD2. The CDR3 loop spans 17 amino acids. The germline CDR1 and CDR2 sequences are LNHNV and YYDKDF (reference sequence). V was pared by 1 base and J by 0 bases, with 4 bases of the junction left unmatched. CDR3 residues: CATSRVSGRMSTDTQYF. The DNA for the CDR3 is TGTGCCACCAGCAGAGTTAGCGGGAGGATGAGCACAGATACGCAGTATTTT.

The genes are TRBV18 and TRBJ2-3, with D tentatively TRBD2 (6 bases). Germline CDR1 is KGHSH and CDR2 is LQKENI. The germline V and J ends were trimmed by 3 bases and 2 bases, with 12 bases remaining between them. The CDR3 runs to 15 residues. As DNA, the CDR3 is TGTGCCAGCTCACCCTTTAGCGGTTCCACAGATACGCAGTATTTT. Its translation: CASSPFSGSTDTQYF.

This clone has only a few counts. The chain has TRBV29-1 and TRBJ2-4; 7 bases are a match to TRBD1. The ends lost 4 bases at V and 5 bases at J; junction bases unmatched: 11. This CDR3 comprises 15 residues. The V gene's germline CDR1 is SQVTM and CDR2 ANQGSEA. DNA for the CDR3: TGCAGCGTTGTCGGTACAGGGGCTCAGGAAAACATTCAGTACTTC. Encoded protein: CSVVGTGAQENIQYF. Looking up the rest from reference TRBV29-1 and TRBJ2-4 gives the full variable domain: SAVISQKPSRDICQRGTSLTIQCQVDSQVTMMFWYRQQPGQSLTLIATANQGSEATYESGFVIDKFPISRPNLTFSTLTVSNMSPEDSSIYLCSVVGTGAQENIQYFGAGTRLSVL.

This clone showed up just a few times. CDR3 residues: CASSLSGDSYEQYF. Written as DNA, the CDR3 is TGCGCCAGCAGCTTGTCAGGCGATTCCTACGAGCAGTACTTC. The chain recombines TRBV5-1 with TRBJ2-7, with D unresolved. Germline V gene data show CDR1 as SGHRS and CDR2 as YFSETQ. The CDR3 is 14 amino acids. Trimming took 1 base from V and 1 from J, leaving 9 bases between them. Full variable domain (outside the CDR3, taken from reference TRBV5-1 and TRBJ2-7): KAGVTQTPRYLIKTRGQQVTLSCSPISGHRSVSWYQQTPGQGLQFLFEYFSETQRNKGNFPGRFSGRQFSNSRSEMNVSTLELGDSALYLCASSLSGDSYEQYFGPGTRLTVT.